Listed below are T cell receptor beta chains from one sample, sequenced in a study of radiotherapy plus CTLA-4 blockade in lung cancer. Assay used: immunoSEQ multiplex PCR; TCRdb lists only in-frame clones, some missing. The table includes more than 25,000 clones, roughly three quarters detected once. The specimen comprised peripheral blood, sampled from a patient treated with radiotherapy plus ipilimumab. Source of these receptors: a human donor with non-small cell lung cancer that progressed on radiotherapy plus ipilimumab. Each CDR3 is given with its conserved first and last residue. The order of the fields is J gene, V gene, CDR3 protein.

j_gene: TRBJ2-3; v_gene: TRBV29-1; CDR3aa: CSVRGLVGQGATDTQYF
j_gene: TRBJ1-4; v_gene: TRBV27; CDR3aa: CASSPWTGVIEKLFF
j_gene: TRBJ1-4; v_gene: TRBV4-2; CDR3aa: CASSQDPQGRGKLFF
j_gene: TRBJ2-5; v_gene: TRBV2; CDR3aa: CASSEARGETQYF
j_gene: TRBJ1-3; v_gene: TRBV7-3; CDR3aa: CASTLNHRISPGNTIYF
j_gene: TRBJ2-7; v_gene: TRBV27; CDR3aa: CASSPRDTTYEQYF
j_gene: TRBJ2-2; v_gene: TRBV5-1; CDR3aa: CASSPGTGGTGELFF
j_gene: TRBJ1-1; v_gene: TRBV27; CDR3aa: CASSPLTGTGLNTEAFF
j_gene: TRBJ1-1; v_gene: TRBV7-9; CDR3aa: CASSLESQAVEAFF
j_gene: TRBJ1-1; v_gene: TRBV2; CDR3aa: CASSEASLLNTEAFF
j_gene: TRBJ1-5; v_gene: TRBV6-1; CDR3aa: CASSDRWNQPQHF
j_gene: TRBJ2-1; v_gene: TRBV5-4; CDR3aa: CASSLDNGEQFF
j_gene: TRBJ1-2; v_gene: TRBV5-4; CDR3aa: CATTRQGVRGYTF
j_gene: TRBJ1-1; v_gene: TRBV2; CDR3aa: CASSELGQASFF
j_gene: TRBJ2-3; v_gene: TRBV5-1; CDR3aa: CASKGDPSSTDTQYF
j_gene: TRBJ2-5; v_gene: TRBV4-3; CDR3aa: CASSQERTGQETQYF
j_gene: TRBJ2-5; v_gene: TRBV27; CDR3aa: CASSFTGGLGETQYF
j_gene: TRBJ2-7; v_gene: TRBV7-6; CDR3aa: CASSFGASYEQYF
j_gene: TRBJ1-2; v_gene: TRBV28; CDR3aa: CASIYSNYRGNYGYTF
j_gene: TRBJ2-1; v_gene: TRBV28; CDR3aa: CASSPLSVTRSSYNEQFF
j_gene: TRBJ2-3; v_gene: TRBV5-6; CDR3aa: CASSLWEGPRDTQYF
j_gene: TRBJ2-3; v_gene: TRBV27; CDR3aa: CASSLAPSTDTQYF
j_gene: TRBJ1-2; v_gene: TRBV7-9; CDR3aa: CASSDAGGDYGYTF
j_gene: TRBJ2-7; v_gene: TRBV28; CDR3aa: CASALMEGSYEQYF
j_gene: TRBJ1-6; v_gene: TRBV9; CDR3aa: CASSLRTGNNSPLHF
j_gene: TRBJ1-2; v_gene: TRBV6-6; CDR3aa: CASSYLLQGGDGYTF
j_gene: TRBJ2-7; v_gene: TRBV18; CDR3aa: CASSPPTSKYEQYF
j_gene: TRBJ2-1; v_gene: TRBV12-5; CDR3aa: CASSTGQGHYNEQFF
j_gene: TRBJ1-1; v_gene: TRBV6-5; CDR3aa: CASSYGGLNTEAFF
j_gene: TRBJ1-2; v_gene: TRBV5-1; CDR3aa: CASSQDFGGGGGYTF
j_gene: TRBJ2-1; v_gene: TRBV13; CDR3aa: CASSGGQGLYNEQFF
j_gene: TRBJ2-7; v_gene: TRBV6-6; CDR3aa: CASSKSRIPSYEQYF
j_gene: TRBJ2-1; v_gene: TRBV10-3; CDR3aa: CAISEPGDRGGDEQFF
j_gene: TRBJ1-5; v_gene: TRBV19; CDR3aa: CASKYSNQPQHF
j_gene: TRBJ2-7; v_gene: TRBV27; CDR3aa: CASSPDRGYEQYF
j_gene: TRBJ2-2; v_gene: TRBV6-1; CDR3aa: CASRRQGTGELFF
j_gene: TRBJ1-2; v_gene: TRBV28; CDR3aa: CASHWTGNYGYTF
j_gene: TRBJ2-7; v_gene: TRBV5-1; CDR3aa: CASSISGTGAFDEQYF
j_gene: TRBJ2-1; v_gene: TRBV7-9; CDR3aa: CASSLGLAGNEQFF
j_gene: TRBJ2-7; v_gene: TRBV19; CDR3aa: CASSITGTYEQYF
j_gene: TRBJ1-5; v_gene: TRBV28; CDR3aa: CASSLSSTAAGGNQPQHF
j_gene: TRBJ2-1; v_gene: TRBV9; CDR3aa: CASSGPSNQQFF
j_gene: TRBJ1-4; v_gene: TRBV25-1; CDR3aa: CASSDAGQGYEKLFF